These 21 T cell receptor beta chains originate from one sample sequenced in a study of CD8+ T cells in alopecia areata. cDNA reverse transcribed from extracted RNA served as the sequencing template. Clones were read by immunoSEQ multiplex PCR, and TCRdb kept only the in-frame ones, dropping some. Of about 210,000 clones listed, approximately 40% are singletons. Treatment noted: oral pan-JAK inhibitor, 5-10 mg twice daily. The sample was CD4+ T cells sorted from blood, taken at approximately week 37, from a patient treated with tofacitinib. The receptors originated from a human donor with alopecia areata.

This clone occurred a few times. The chain is built from TRBV7-8 and TRBJ2-1; D call uncertain. The germline V and J ends were trimmed by 5 bases and 8 bases, with 13 bases remaining between them. This CDR3 has 13 amino acids. The germline gives CDR1 SGHVS, CDR2 FQNEAQ. The CDR3, as DNA: TGTGCCAGCAGCCGGCGGATCAACGATGAGCAGTTCTTC. This sequence encodes CASSRRINDEQFF. The complete variable domain, with remaining parts taken from reference TRBV7-8 and TRBJ2-1, reads GAGVSQSPRYKVAKRGQDVALRCDPISGHVSLFWYQQALGQGPEFLTYFQNEAQLDKSGLPSDRFFAERPEGSVSTLKIQRTQQEDSAVYLCASSRRINDEQFFGPGTRLTVL.

The chain uses TRBV29-1 and TRBJ2-5; D is perhaps TRBD2 (5 bases). Germline V gives CDR1 SQVTM, CDR2 ANQGSEA. CDR3 length equals 12 residues. The germline V and J ends were trimmed by 1 base and 4 bases, with 7 bases remaining between them. The CDR3 region is CSVEVSVETQYF. CDR3 in DNA: TGCAGCGTTGAAGTTAGCGTAGAGACCCAGTACTTC.

As concerns this clone: An end of the junction differs from the germline gene, which may be a read error. This chain joins TRBV29-1 and TRBJ2-1; D may be TRBD1 or TRBD2 (5 bases each). The germline V gene has CDR1 SQVTM and CDR2 ANQGSEA. CDR3 length: 13 amino acids. The CDR3 is CSVEGTRGTEQFF. The CDR3 DNA sequence: TGCAGCGTGGAAGGGACCCGCGGCACTGAGCAGTTCTTC.

This clone was picked up a small number of times. The chain joins TRBV14 to TRBJ2-1; D remains unclear. V lost 4 bases and J lost 7, with 5 bases in between. CDR1 is SGHDN and CDR2 is FVKESK in the germline V gene. This CDR3 comprises 11 residues. The CDR3 DNA reads TGTGCCAGCAGCCCGAGGAATGAGCAGTTCTTC. Protein: CASSPRNEQFF.

V usage is TRBV12-5 and J usage is TRBJ2-3; D is possibly TRBD2 (5 bases). Germline V lookup: CDR1 LGHNT, CDR2 FRNRAP. The V end lost 3 bases, the J end lost 6 bases, and 10 bases lay between the germline ends. The CDR3 runs to 13 residues. The CDR3 coding sequence is TGTGCTAGTGGTTTAAGTGGCGGGGATACGCAGTATTTT. It encodes CASGLSGGDTQYF.

The rearrangement joins TRBV5-1 to TRBJ2-1; 11 bases are shared with TRBD1. The CDR3 totals 15 residues. The V and J ends lost 4 bases and 8 bases, in that order; junction bases with no gene match: 8. The germline V gene encodes CDR1 SGHRS and CDR2 YFSETQ. In DNA, the CDR3 is TGCGCCAGCAGCGCTGGACAGGGGGCGCAGGATGAGCAGTTCTTC. This translates into CASSAGQGAQDEQFF.

V usage is TRBV2 and J usage is TRBJ2-7, with D perhaps TRBD2 (6 bases). Germline CDR1 is SNHLY and CDR2 is FYNNEI. Between the trimmed V and J ends, which lost 2 bases and 4 bases, there was a span of 9 bases. The CDR3 has 13 amino acids. Here the CDR3 DNA reads TGTGCCAGCAGTGAAATCGGAGGGTACGAGCAGTACTTC. The encoded protein is CASSEIGGYEQYF.

The rearrangement joins TRBV29-1 to TRBJ2-5; perhaps D is TRBD1 or TRBD2 (5 bases each). Germline assignment: CDR1 SQVTM and CDR2 ANQGSEA. V shed 3 bases and J shed 5 bases, with 16 bases lying between them. This CDR3 is 14 amino acids long. The CDR3 loop reads CSVELGAEGETQYF. In DNA, the CDR3 is TGCAGCGTTGAGTTGGGCGCCGAGGGGGAGACCCAGTACTTC.

The chain employs TRBV27 and TRBJ2-7; 11 bases fit TRBD2. CDR3 length: 15 amino acids. Germline assignment: CDR1 MNHEY and CDR2 SMNVEV (reference sequence). The V segment lost 3 bases and the J segment 0 bases; nucleotides outside the gene matches: 1. CDR3 DNA: TGTGCCAGCAGTTTCCTAGCGGGAGGCTCCTACGAGCAGTACTTC. It yields the protein CASSFLAGGSYEQYF.

This chain links TRBV7-2 with TRBJ1-2; D remains ambiguous. This CDR3 region has 13 residues. The germline V gene encodes CDR1 SGHTA and CDR2 FQGNSA. V gave up 3 bases and J gave up 3 bases, with 8 bases separating them. CDR3 in DNA: TGTGCCAGCAGCTTTGACCGCTACTATGGCTACACCTTC. It yields the protein CASSFDRYYGYTF.

A remark on this clone: Other nucleotide sequences in the sample specify the same CDR3. The rearrangement links TRBV5-1 to TRBJ2-1, with 9 bases identical to TRBD2. In germline, CDR1 is SGHRS, CDR2 YFSETQ. Trimming cost V 0 bases and J 4 bases; bases outside gene matches: 2. The CDR3 extends over 15 amino acids. This CDR3 is CASSLELAGYNEQFF. Here the CDR3 DNA reads TGCGCCAGCAGCTTGGAGCTAGCGGGGTACAATGAGCAGTTCTTC.

In its sample, this clone was seen a few times. The chain recombines TRBV29-1 with TRBJ1-1, with no clear D. From germline, CDR1 is SQVTM and CDR2 ANQGSEA. Trimming pared 7 bases from V and 0 bases from J, leaving 12 bases between. The CDR3 has 13 amino acids. The CDR3 here is CSAYPELNTEAFF. The DNA for the CDR3 is TGCAGCGCCTATCCGGAACTGAACACTGAAGCTTTCTTT.

The rearrangement uses TRBV30 and TRBJ1-1; D not certain. Germline V gene data show CDR1 as GTSNPN and CDR2 as SVGIG (reference sequence). The CDR3 loop spans 13 amino acids. Trimming stripped 0 bases from V and 5 bases from J, with 10 bases between. The CDR3 DNA reads as TGTGCCTGGAGTGTACGCAGTAAGACTGAAGCTTTCTTT. It translates to CAWSVRSKTEAFF.

This clone was found a few times. The chain links TRBV27 to TRBJ2-4; a possible D gene is TRBD1 (6 bases). The CDR3 sequence is 14 residues long. The germline V and J ends were trimmed by 7 bases and 8 bases, with 18 bases remaining between them. Germline loops: CDR1 MNHEY, CDR2 SMNVEV (reference sequence). CDR3 loop: CASTAYRDGDIQYF. The CDR3 DNA reads TGTGCCAGCACCGCCTACAGGGACGGAGACATTCAGTACTTC.

Of note for this clone: The junction differs from germline at one of its ends, possibly a read error. The chain carries TRBV27 and TRBJ2-3, with TRBD2 identical over 9 bases. This CDR3 has 14 amino acids. Germline lookup yields CDR1 MNHEY and CDR2 SMNVEV (reference sequence). The CDR3 region has the DNA TGTGCCACCAGTAGCGGGAGAAGGGCAGATACGCAGTATTTT. This gives the protein CATSSGRRADTQYF.

This clone was detected a few times. This CDR3 is also generated by other DNA sequences in the sample. CDR3 sequence reads: CASSLSPRGSYEQYF. The CDR3, as DNA: TGTGCCAGCAGTCTCTCCCCTCGGGGGTCCTACGAGCAGTACTTC. The rearrangement joins TRBV6-5 to TRBJ2-7; D is perhaps TRBD2 (6 bases). This CDR3 contains 15 residues. In germline, CDR1 is MNHEY, CDR2 SVGAGI. Trimming shortened V by 5 bases and J by 1 base, and 15 bases separated the two germline ends.

A word on this clone: Other DNA variants within this sample encode the same CDR3. The chain has TRBV5-1 and TRBJ2-6, with D maybe TRBD2 (5 bases). Germline V gene data show CDR1 as SGHRS and CDR2 as YFSETQ. Deletions cut 0 bases from V and 0 bases from J, with 10 bases between. This CDR3 spans 17 amino acids. CDR3 sequence reads: CASSLVAGGSGANVLTF. DNA of the CDR3: TGCGCCAGCAGCTTGGTCGCGGGCGGCTCTGGGGCCAACGTCCTGACTTTC.

This clone was seen a few times. Other DNA sequences in the same sample also yield this CDR3. The chain joins TRBV5-1 to TRBJ2-7; 7 nucleotides match TRBD1. The germline gives CDR1 SGHRS, CDR2 YFSETQ. This CDR3 has 14 amino acids. J was trimmed by 1 base and V by 0 bases; bases with no gene match: 1. CDR3 in amino acids: CASSLGDRSYEQYF. The CDR3 coding sequence is TGCGCCAGCAGCTTGGGGGACAGATCCTACGAGCAGTACTTC.

This clone has just a few counts. The chain links TRBV10-3 to TRBJ2-5; no clear D. CDR1 is ENHRY and CDR2 is SYGVKD in the germline V gene. Trimming cost V 2 bases and J 5 bases, with 9 bases left between them. The CDR3 extends over 13 amino acids. CDR3 amino acids: CAISEPLGETQYF. The DNA of the CDR3 is TGTGCCATCAGTGAGCCCCTCGGGGAGACCCAGTACTTC.

For this clone: The same CDR3 also results from other DNA sequences found in this sample. The rearrangement links TRBV30 to TRBJ2-5; unclear D gene. The germline gives CDR1 GTSNPN, CDR2 SVGIG (reference sequence). Trimming shortened V by 2 bases and J by 5 bases, and 6 bases separated the two germline ends. The CDR3 has 11 residues. The DNA for the CDR3 is TGTGCCTGGAGTTCCCGGGAGACCCAGTACTTC. Its protein is CAWSSRETQYF.

The chain combines TRBV2 with TRBJ1-1; D might be TRBD1 (6 bases). This CDR3 comprises 15 residues. Germline values: CDR1 SNHLY, CDR2 FYNNEI. Trimming shortened V by 2 bases and J by 0 bases, and 10 bases separated the two germline ends. The CDR3 here is CASSESTGMNTEAFF. The CDR3 nucleotides are TGTGCCAGCAGTGAAAGTACAGGGATGAACACTGAAGCTTTCTTT.